This T cell receptor beta chain was captured in a study of blood T cell repertoires in COVID-19 (dated by TCRdb to 2020 to 2021). Concerning the study at large: Samples covering the acute and convalescent phases of COVID-19 were provided by collaborators in the United States, Italy and Spain. Where available, HLA class I and class II types were taken from metadata supplied by the sample provider and were not determined by assay-based typing. Samples came from the ongoing ImmuneRACE study (first 160 participants) plus 1,254 subjects from 6 global collaborators. The sample metadata nearly always contained a de-identified subject ID, COVID-19 status, age in years and sex. The repertoires were released in a freely available public database intended as a resource for research on the immune response to SARS-CoV-2. The prospective study material was composed of cDNA or gDNA derived from T cells, B-cell-depleted T cells, or PBMCs. Subjects who had been exposed to COVID-19, were actively infected with it, or had recovered from it provided the deeply sampled blood TCRbeta repertoires that made up the dataset.

Each collaborating institution followed its own protocols to collect whole blood in K2EDTA tubes. For TCRbeta analysis, collaborator samples were shipped as frozen whole blood, as isolated PBMCs, or as DNA extracted from either sample type. Only a few counts were recorded for this clone. This receptor's antigen is unknown. Base qualities are not provided; no much larger clone lies one nucleotide away. The paper as a whole reports these results and caveats: The quantity of clinical and demographic metadata differed by source and by participant and was supplied without curation.

TCRbeta CDR3 regions were amplified from genomic DNA by means of the immunoSEQ Assay, a bias-controlled multiplex PCR. In the original analysis: The number of nucleated cells in each sample was estimated by amplification of reference gene primers within the assay. To quantify the absolute abundance of each unique TCRbeta CDR3 rearrangement, sequence reads were collapsed and filtered. For each sample, productive Simpson clonality was calculated as the square root of Simpson's diversity index across productive rearrangements. TCRdb re-hosts the immuneACCESS table, in-frame sequences only. Its copies lack some clones; in the studies checked, an unresolved V gene accounts for under half of them, and the cause for the rest is not known. V, J and clone size are taken as reported in that table, and D and trimming were inferred from the DNA itself. A total of approximately 91,000 clones appear in this sample, approximately 77% of them only once. The top ten clonotypes cover around 10% of the sample.

Inclusive of the bounding cysteine and phenylalanine, the CDR3 is 13 residues long. Of all the DNA, just the CDR3 is kept, 39 bases in frame from base 1. In the germline V gene, CDR1 corresponds to SGHRS and CDR2 to YFSETQ. V loses 4 bases at its end and J loses 11 bases; junction bases beyond the gene matches: 9. The chain is assembled from TRBV5-1 and TRBJ1-1, with 9 bases aligning to TRBD1. The TCR sequence derives from an elderly woman with acute or convalescent COVID-19. Material for sequencing was peripheral blood. The CDR3 region reads CASSTGQGLVAFF. The nucleotide sequence reads as follows: TGCGCCAGCAGCACGGGACAGGGTCTTGTTGCTTTCTTT.